This T cell receptor (beta chain) appears in the sequencing data of a study of early T cells in non-severe SARS-CoV-2 infection. Background on the study: RNA in bulk from unsorted whole blood was sequenced, and chains were unpaired. Study-wide points: Matching against VDJdb likely underestimated virus-specific expansions, favoring anti-spike CD8.

This clonotype was found a few times. Its antigen is unidentified. Individual cDNA molecules were tagged with unique molecular identifiers. Via MiXCR, TCRdb re-called the 5' RACE reads, giving one row per CDR3 protein. The sample includes around 30,000 distinct CDR3 sequences, 4.2% of them seen just once. CDR1 SEHNR and CDR2 FQNEAQ come from the germline V gene (reference sequence). The ends lost 5 bases at V and 2 bases at J; junction bases unmatched: 9. This CDR3 region has 15 residues. Specimen: whole blood. The TCR comes from an adult who was a healthcare worker with PCR-confirmed SARS-CoV-2 infection or an uninfected control (not recorded which). The rearrangement uses TRBV7-9 and TRBJ2-7; 7 bases are a match to TRBD1. The CDR3 DNA sequence: TGTGCCAGCAGCCCAGGGACAGCCACCACCTACGAGCAGTACTTC. Translation: CASSPGTATTYEQYF.